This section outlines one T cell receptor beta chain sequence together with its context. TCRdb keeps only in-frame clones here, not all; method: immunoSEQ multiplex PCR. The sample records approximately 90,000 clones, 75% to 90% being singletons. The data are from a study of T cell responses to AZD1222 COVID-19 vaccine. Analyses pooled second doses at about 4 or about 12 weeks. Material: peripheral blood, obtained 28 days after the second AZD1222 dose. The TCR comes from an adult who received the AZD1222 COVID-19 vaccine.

For the CDR3, the DNA is TGTGCCAGCTCACCAATAGACAGGGGGCCTTCCTACGAGCAGTACTTC. This encodes CASSPIDRGPSYEQYF. The V and J genes are TRBV18 and TRBJ2-7; TRBD1 matches 10 bases. Trimming took 2 bases from V and 1 from J; bases not matched to a gene: 5. From germline, CDR1 is KGHSH and CDR2 LQKENI. The CDR3 is 16 residues long.